This section outlines one T cell receptor (beta chain) sequence together with its context. No antigen is known for it. This sample stems from a study of CXCR4 blockade with PD-1 therapy in pancreatic cancer. This CDR3 spans 16 amino acids. The V and J ends lost 10 bases and 5 bases respectively, with 24 bases between them. Study-wide findings and caveats: Survival did not correlate with tumor clonality, which averaged 0.14 versus 0.05. More frequent amino acid clones had more nucleotide rearrangements, suggesting convergent selection. Sequencing covered TCRbeta chains only, not alpha chains.

Assay: immunoSEQ multiplex PCR; the TCRdb copy retains only in-frame clones and omits some. The sample carries approximately 8,900 clones, around three fifths recorded once. No neoadjuvant therapy was given before resection to the patients supplying these archived tumor blocks. The sequence came from a human donor with pancreatic ductal adenocarcinoma. The chain carries TRBV23-1 and TRBJ2-1; D perhaps matches TRBD2 (6 bases). TRBV23-1 is an ORF, with its function uncertain. Sequencing was carried out using tumor tissue. The CDR3 loop reads CAISLRPPGANNEQFF. Here the CDR3 DNA reads TGCGCCATCTCCCTAAGACCCCCGGGAGCCAACAATGAGCAGTTCTTC.